The clone carrying this T cell receptor (beta chain) was observed a handful of times. Its cognate antigen is unknown. Amplification used 60 Vbeta primers and 13 Jbeta primers. Sequenced by immunoSEQ multiplex PCR; TCRdb stores in-frame clones only, minus some. Of around 140,000 clones detected, under 70% appear once; the ten largest clones hold 6.5%. The CDR3 is made up of 16 amino acids. Germline values: CDR1 MGHDK, CDR2 SYGVNS. V lost 4 bases and J lost 6; bases outside the gene matches: 12. The data originate from a study of cytomegalovirus exposure and HLA in healthy donors. Broader study findings: Sequencing depth roughly uniform across donors was assumed in presence/absence analyses. Analysis was performed later, and it showed HLA-associated TCR beta chains to be more clonally expanded than equally common others.

Sequencing was done on a sample of PBMCs. This TCR derives from a woman aged 60-75 years in good health and CMV-seronegative. The V gene is TRBV25-1, the J gene TRBJ2-7; TRBD1 aligns across 10 bases. CDR3: CASSGPKGQGRPEQYF. As DNA, the CDR3 is TGTGCCAGCAGTGGGCCAAAGGGACAGGGGAGGCCCGAGCAGTACTTC.